A single sample gave rise to the 7 T cell receptor beta chains below, sequenced in a study of T-cell memory formation after mild COVID-19. TCRdb reprocessed the 5' RACE reads with MiXCR, giving one entry per CDR3 protein. Seen here are about 250,000 distinct CDR3 sequences, roughly 15% observed once, and the top ten hold 3.5%. The sample taken for sequencing was PBMCs or a T cell subset sorted from them (not recorded which). These receptors came from a young man who had mild COVID-19 (a few samples of this study predate the infection). Cell type and time point are not known.

This clonotype was seen a handful of times. This chain uses TRBV30 with TRBJ2-1; tentative D call: TRBD2 (5 bases). The CDR3 sequence is 12 residues long. Germline CDR1 and CDR2: GTSNPN and SVGIG (reference sequence). V lost 1 base to trimming and J lost 9 bases, with 10 bases between them. CDR3 sequence reads: CAWSAGVGEQFF. CDR3 nucleotide sequence: TGTGCCTGGAGTGCCGGGGTAGGTGAGCAGTTCTTC.

The chain is built from TRBV6-5 and TRBJ1-3; no reliable D call. The germline CDR1 and CDR2 sequences are MNHEY and SVGAGI. V dropped 7 bases and J dropped 2 bases, with 15 bases sitting between them. This CDR3 comprises 15 residues. This chain's CDR3 is CASTRGRPPGNTIYF. CDR3 sequence (DNA): TGTGCCAGCACCCGCGGCAGGCCCCCTGGAAACACCATATATTTT.

This clonotype was observed at least ten times. The chain carries TRBV28 and TRBJ2-3; 7 bases fit TRBD1. Per germline, CDR1 MDHEN and CDR2 SYDVKM. This CDR3 is 15 amino acids long. The J segment lost 2 bases and the V segment lost 7 bases, leaving 9 bases of the junction unmatched. Here the CDR3 DNA reads TGTGCCAGCAAGGGGTTCAGGGGGTCCACAGATACGCAGTATTTT. Translated, it gives CASKGFRGSTDTQYF.

This clonotype was detected ten times or more. CDR3 nucleotide sequence: TGTGCCAGCAGCGGGGGCCTCCACAATGAGCAGTTCTTC. Translation: CASSGGLHNEQFF. The V and J genes are TRBV9 and TRBJ2-1; the D gene is possibly TRBD1 (5 bases). V lost 3 bases to trimming and J lost 5 bases, with 9 bases between them. Germline loops: CDR1 SGDLS, CDR2 YYNGEE. CDR3 length: 13 amino acids.

The gene calls are TRBV6-6 and TRBJ2-7; the D gene is possibly TRBD1 (6 bases). The V and J ends lost 6 bases and 5 bases respectively, with 11 bases between them. CDR3 length: 12 residues. Germline V gene lookup returns CDR1 MNHNY and CDR2 SVGAGI (reference sequence). CDR3 protein: CASSGRGHEQYF. The DNA for the CDR3 is TGTGCCAGCAGCGGCAGGGGCCACGAGCAGTACTTC.

The chain couples TRBV23-1 to TRBJ2-2, with 7 bases fitting TRBD1. TRBV23-1 is identified as an open reading frame with a role that is uncertain. The CDR3 is 15 amino acids. The trim removed 0 bases at V and 7 bases at J, leaving 5 bases unmatched. For the CDR3, the DNA is TGCGCCAGCAGTCAATCCGCAGGGGGTTGCGGGGAGCTGTTTTTT. Its translation: CASSQSAGGCGELFF.

The V and J genes are TRBV18 and TRBJ1-1; possibly TRBD1 for D (6 bases). Trimming took 0 bases from V and 4 from J, leaving 15 bases between them. The CDR3 extends over 16 amino acids. Germline CDR1 reads KGHSH; CDR2 reads LQKENI. The chain's CDR3 is CASSPPTGGASTEAFF. The DNA for the CDR3 is TGTGCCAGCTCACCACCCACCGGGGGGGCCAGCACTGAAGCTTTCTTT.